The clone carrying this T cell receptor (beta chain) was recorded only once. The method was immunoSEQ multiplex PCR; TCRdb's version includes in-frame clones alone and lacks a portion of them. The data contain a few hundred thousand clones, 70% to 90% of them singletons. Indicated treatment: some 20 received Ad26.COV2.S at low or high dose, single or two shots; a few received placebo; per-sample allocation not given. Collection of samples fell on day 63 after the first vaccine or placebo injection. Adults aged 18-55 years in Boston included the donor. Immunization relied on an Ad26 vector, which expressed Wuhan-strain SARS-CoV-2 spike. The data belong to a study of Ad26.COV2.S vaccination and SARS-CoV-2 variants. The overall study: The donor was enrolled in the Ad26.COV2.S arm of the COV1001 trial. By the intramuscular route, Ad26.COV2.S was given once, or twice 56 days apart.

CDR3 size: 18 residues. V lost 4 bases and J lost 3; bases outside the gene matches: 11. Germline CDR1 and CDR2: MNHEY and SMNVEV (reference sequence). V and J are TRBV27 and TRBJ2-3; TRBD2 matches at 12 bases. This receptor was taken from a person between 18 and 65 years old who received the Ad26.COV2.S COVID-19 vaccine or a placebo. This specimen consisted of peripheral blood, obtained in a trial of Ad26.COV2.S vaccine versus placebo. CDR3 residues: CASSSGLAGYLGTDTQYF. CDR3 DNA sequence: TGTGCCAGCAGTTCGGGACTAGCGGGCTATCTAGGAACAGATACGCAGTATTTT.